Described below is a single T cell receptor beta chain sequence and its context. It has no known antigen specificity. The record has no base qualities; no much larger clone is one base away. The data were obtained in a study of blood T cells in healthy people across ages (dated by TCRdb to 2013 to 2016). Study-wide context: In model experiments, template switching captured roughly one uniquely barcoded TCR beta cDNA molecule for every two T cells. Using deep sequencing normalized with unique cDNA molecular identifiers, the study measured how TCR beta repertoire diversity changes with age. Donors were grouped into four age groups: young (average roughly 15 years), middle-aged (roughly 40), aged (roughly 62) and long-lived (82). To avoid experimental bias, donors of different ages were randomly spread across the sequencing lanes. Two additional independent replicas of 1 million unique cDNA reads from the same blood draw were analyzed for two donors (one aged 18 to 30 and one aged 80 or older).

Donors were a few dozen systemically healthy Caucasian individuals from Russia aged roughly 6 to 90 years. Approximately 9.7 milliliters of peripheral blood were drawn from each donor into EDTA-treated Vacutainer tubes. PBMCs were isolated by Ficoll-Paque density-gradient centrifugation, with at least 7 million obtained per sample. Trizol reagent was used to extract total RNA from PBMCs, with at least 5.5 micrograms per sample. For every donor, an aliquot of PBMCs went through flow cytometry to measure the percentages of naive CD45RAhigh/CD27high T cells. Libraries came from 5' RACE. Sequencing was performed on an Illumina HiSeq 2500. The second PCR ran for roughly 7 to 12 cycles and used a J-beta primer mix along with a sample-barcoded 5' primer. A template-switch 5' adaptor carrying 12 random nucleotides introduced a unique molecular identifier onto each TCR beta cDNA molecule. Each sample yielded at least 2.5 million CDR3-containing paired-end reads. The Mint cDNA synthesis kit, primed by a TRBC-specific oligonucleotide, was used to synthesize first-strand cDNA from all RNA. Following uracil-DNA glycosylase treatment, all cDNA underwent a first 18-cycle PCR with the universal primers M1SS and BC2_uni_R. Per the source publication's procedure: Each sample was normalized by randomly selecting 1 million high-quality reads, each carrying a distinct molecular identifier. Reads with shared molecular identifiers were discarded instead of being binned into consensus sequences. CDR3 identification, clonotype clustering and error correction used MiTCR with a Q25 quality threshold and the strictest error-elimination algorithm. A nonparametric unseen species model using Euler transformation provided a lower-bound estimate of total TCR beta diversity. Clones were called with MiXCR by TCRdb after fastp trimmed the public reads at Q25, and only in-frame beta chains were retained. Rows are combined by CDR3 protein, so each entry shows the most common genes and DNA. TCRdb assigned the V and J calls; the authors' analysis was not used. The sample contains about 1.6 million distinct CDR3 sequences, 30% to 35% of them found a single time. About 10% of the sample lies in the top ten.

The germline ends are 12 bases apart after V is trimmed by 4 bases and J by 3 bases. There are 14 amino acids in the CDR3, from cysteine to phenylalanine inclusive. Only the CDR3 DNA stays, 42 bases, in frame from base 1. The germline V gene supplies CDR1 SNHLY and CDR2 FYNNEI. Overall results and qualifications from the work: Since profiling was done on bulk unsorted PBMCs, naive and antigen-experienced compartments could not be conclusively compared. A strong correlation was found between observed TCR beta diversity and the percentage of naive T cells measured by flow cytometry. Observed TCR beta diversity per million T cells fell roughly linearly with age, and a significant reduction was already apparent by age approximately 41. Estimates of total diversity based on one million sequenced T cells were considered lower bounds and underestimates. Compared with the aged group, the long-lived group had more naive CD4+ T cells, fewer expanded clones and increased TCR diversity, a pattern suggesting age selection. Because donor CMV infection status was unknown, age-related changes in expanded clonotypes were potentially confounded.

This clonotype originated in a woman aged 25 to 39 in good health. The sample consisted of blood. Recombination linked TRBV2 to TRBJ1-2, and possibly TRBD1, on 5 matching bases. The bases read TGTGCCAGCAGTGCGAGAGGGGTGGACTATGGCTACACCTTC. Its protein product is CASSARGVDYGYTF.